This T cell receptor (beta chain) was recorded in a study of T cell responses to AZD1222 COVID-19 vaccine. General observations from the study: Donor demographics were predominantly white British with a female majority; clonal diversity may be underestimated.

Trimming at V came to 4 bases and at J to 0 bases, leaving 2 bases not matched to a gene. In germline, CDR1 is SEHNR, CDR2 FQNEAQ (reference sequence). The CDR3 loop spans 15 amino acids. As for this clone: Its antigen is still unknown.

Measured with immunoSEQ multiplex PCR; TCRdb has only the in-frame clones, and not every one. Here the sample spans 110,000 to 150,000 clones, about 92% being singletons. Sequenced here: peripheral blood, sampled on day 0 of AZD1222 vaccination. The rearrangement uses TRBV7-9 and TRBJ1-3, with 8 positions matching TRBD1. The origin of this receptor is an adult in good health. DNA for the CDR3: TGTGCCAGCAGCTCGGGACAGGTCTCTGGAAACACCATATATTTT. Translating it yields CASSSGQVSGNTIYF.